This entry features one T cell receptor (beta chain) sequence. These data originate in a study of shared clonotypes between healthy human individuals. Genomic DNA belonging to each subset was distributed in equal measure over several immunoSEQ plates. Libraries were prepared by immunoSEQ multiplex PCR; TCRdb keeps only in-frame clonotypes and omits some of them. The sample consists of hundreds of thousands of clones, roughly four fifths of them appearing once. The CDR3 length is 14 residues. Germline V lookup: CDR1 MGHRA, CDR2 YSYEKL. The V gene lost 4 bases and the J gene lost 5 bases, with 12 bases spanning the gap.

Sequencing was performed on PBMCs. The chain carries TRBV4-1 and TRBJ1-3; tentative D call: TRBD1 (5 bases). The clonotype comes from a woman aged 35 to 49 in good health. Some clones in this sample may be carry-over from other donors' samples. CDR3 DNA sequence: TGCGCCAGCAGCCCTGGGGGTTTACGAAACACCATATATTTT. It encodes CASSPGGLRNTIYF.